These 18 T cell receptor beta chains were all obtained from the same sample, sequenced in a study of beta chain features in type 1 diabetes. Every isolated RNA sample was fully reverse transcribed, so sequencing captured expressed TCRB transcripts. Clones were read by immunoSEQ multiplex PCR, and TCRdb kept only the in-frame ones, dropping some. The table lists around 350,000 clones, roughly 12% of them singletons. Sequencing was done on a sample of naive CD4+ T cells from blood. Receptors originate from a man in his late teens or twenties in good health.

This clone was recorded a few times. The chain couples TRBV4-2 to TRBJ2-2; the D gene is possibly TRBD2 (5 bases). Germline CDR1 and CDR2: LGHNA and YNFKEQ. The CDR3 contains 15 residues. V lost 1 base to trimming and J lost 6 bases, with 12 bases between them. This CDR3 reads CASSQGTTGSGELFF. CDR3 nucleotides: TGTGCCAGCAGCCAAGGGACCACGGGGTCCGGGGAGCTGTTTTTT.

This chain links TRBV19 with TRBJ2-1; TRBD1 is a possible D gene (6 bases). CDR1 and CDR2 from the germline V gene are LNHDA and SQIVND (reference sequence). Trimming took off 7 bases at V and 1 base at J, with 8 bases between the two ends. This CDR3 contains 13 residues. The DNA of the CDR3 is TGTGCCAGTATAAGGGGGTCCTACAATGAGCAGTTCTTC. This gives the protein CASIRGSYNEQFF.

This chain links TRBV4-1 with TRBJ2-4; 9 bases map to TRBD1. Per the germline V gene, CDR1 is MGHRA and CDR2 is YSYEKL. Trimming cost V 1 base and J 0 bases; bases outside gene matches: 10. The CDR3 is 19 amino acids. The CDR3 reads CASSQVGTGPLIAKNIQYF. In DNA form, the CDR3 reads TGCGCCAGCAGCCAAGTAGGGACAGGGCCGCTCATAGCCAAAAACATTCAGTACTTC.

Remarks on this clone: The sample holds other DNA sequences that translate to the same CDR3. The chain has TRBV20-1 and TRBJ2-7, with 7 bases fitting TRBD1. V trimming: 6 bases; J trimming: 4 bases; junction bases outside the gene matches: 3. Germline CDR1 and CDR2: DFQATT and SNEGSKA (reference sequence). The CDR3 runs 11 residues. CDR3 amino acids: CSAKDRYEQYF. CDR3 DNA: TGCAGTGCGAAGGACAGGTACGAGCAGTACTTC.

The CDR3 loop is CAISDPSTGPYEQYF. For the CDR3, the DNA is TGTGCCATCAGTGACCCCTCGACAGGCCCCTACGAGCAGTACTTC. The chain has TRBV10-3 and TRBJ2-7, with D maybe TRBD1 (6 bases). The CDR3 is 15 residues long. The germline V gene has CDR1 ENHRY and CDR2 SYGVKD. The ends were cut back, 3 bases at V and 2 bases at J, with 14 bases in the middle.

The gene calls are TRBV4-1 and TRBJ2-1; D gene unclear. V shed 0 bases and J shed 10 bases, with 19 bases lying between them. The CDR3 is made up of 16 amino acids. The V gene's germline CDR1 is MGHRA and CDR2 YSYEKL. The CDR3 sequence: CASSQDLAPTGAEQFF. Here the CDR3 DNA reads TGCGCCAGCAGCCAAGATCTCGCGCCGACTGGCGCGGAGCAGTTCTTC.

This clone was observed a handful of times. The CDR3 is CAISESRGAGNTEAFF. CDR3 coding DNA: TGTGCCATCAGTGAGTCGCGGGGCGCGGGGAACACTGAAGCTTTCTTT. This sequence joins TRBV10-3 and TRBJ1-1; D may be TRBD1 (5 bases). Between the trimmed V and J ends, which lost 0 bases and 1 base, there was a span of 12 bases. This CDR3 region has 16 residues. Looked up from germline, CDR1 is ENHRY and CDR2 is SYGVKD.

This clone showed up just a few times. V is TRBV5-1 and J is TRBJ2-3; D might be TRBD2 (6 bases). There are 16 residues in the CDR3. V lost 0 bases and J lost 4, with 15 bases in between. Germline V gene data show CDR1 as SGHRS and CDR2 as YFSETQ. The chain's CDR3 is CASSLAIAESADTQYF. CDR3 sequence (DNA): TGCGCCAGCAGCTTGGCAATAGCGGAGAGCGCAGATACGCAGTATTTT.

The gene calls are TRBV4-2 and TRBJ2-3, with TRBD2 matching 10 bases. The junction had 5 bases not matched to a gene; V was cut back by 2 bases and J by 3 bases. This CDR3 region has 16 residues. Germline V gives CDR1 LGHNA, CDR2 YNFKEQ. This chain's CDR3 is CASSQIVLAGTDTQYF. The CDR3 DNA is TGTGCCAGCAGCCAAATTGTACTAGCGGGGACAGATACGCAGTATTTT.

This chain joins TRBV12-2 and TRBJ2-7; TRBD2 is the table's D call, not checked against the DNA. TRBV12-2 is given as a pseudogene. CDR3 length: 15 residues. CDR3 sequence reads: CASRFKLAETYEQYF. CDR3 nucleotide sequence: TGTGCAAGTCGCTTCAAACTAGCCGAGACCTACGAGCAGTACTTC.

This clone has just a few counts. The V and J genes are TRBV4-3 and TRBJ2-5, with 7 bases lining up with TRBD2. V dropped 1 base and J dropped 7; count of bases not matched to a gene: 3. Germline-derived CDR1 and CDR2 are LGHNA and YSLEER. The CDR3 has 13 amino acids. The CDR3 spells CASSQAPGGTQYF. CDR3 coding DNA: TGCGCCAGCAGCCAAGCTCCGGGAGGGACCCAGTACTTC.

The rearrangement uses TRBV29-1 and TRBJ2-5; TRBD2 matches 14 bases. CDR1 and CDR2 (germline): SQVTM, ANQGSEA. V lost 8 bases, J lost 2 bases, and 4 bases stayed unmatched. The CDR3 is made up of 14 amino acids. The CDR3 protein is CSTGTSGGQETQYF. For the CDR3, the DNA is TGCAGCACCGGGACTAGCGGGGGTCAAGAGACCCAGTACTTC. The entire variable domain, with the rest obtained from reference TRBV29-1 and TRBJ2-5, is as follows: SAVISQKPSRDICQRGTSLTIQCQVDSQVTMMFWYRQQPGQSLTLIATANQGSEATYESGFVIDKFPISRPNLTFSTLTVSNMSPEDSSIYLCSTGTSGGQETQYFGPGTRLLVL.

In this sample, this clone turned up a few times. The rearrangement uses TRBV6-6 and TRBJ2-7; D possibly corresponds to TRBD1 (6 bases). The CDR3 covers 14 residues. The germline CDR1 and CDR2 sequences are MNHNY and SVGAGI (reference sequence). V was trimmed by 8 bases and J by 0 bases, leaving 14 bases between them. The CDR3 coding sequence is TGTGCCAGCCTCATGGACAGTAACTCCTACGAGCAGTACTTC. Its translation: CASLMDSNSYEQYF.

This clone occurred a few times. J is TRBJ1-2 and V is TRBV5-4; D might be TRBD1 (5 bases). This CDR3 contains 14 residues. V lost 2 bases and J 8 bases, leaving 16 bases between the germline ends. Per the germline V gene, CDR1 is SGHNT and CDR2 is YYREEE (reference sequence). CDR3 bases: TGTGCCAGCAGCTTCACGGTGGGGGGAAGGGGCTACACCTTC. This sequence encodes CASSFTVGGRGYTF.

J is TRBJ2-7 and V is TRBV7-9; D gene unclear. This CDR3 is built from 14 residues. The ends were cut back, 2 bases at V and 0 bases at J, with 8 bases in the middle. The germline V gene encodes CDR1 SEHNR and CDR2 FQNEAQ (reference sequence). CDR3 in amino acids: CASSLPVSSYEQYF. CDR3 nucleotides: TGTGCCAGCAGCTTACCGGTGAGCTCCTACGAGCAGTACTTC.

There are a few counts of this clone. The chain recombines TRBV5-1 with TRBJ2-3; the D is unclear. The CDR3 runs 13 residues. Germline V gives CDR1 SGHRS, CDR2 YFSETQ. The V end lost 7 bases, the J end lost 4 bases, and 13 bases lay between the germline ends. CDR3: CASGVGSPDTQYF. In DNA, the CDR3 is TGCGCCAGCGGAGTTGGCTCCCCAGATACGCAGTATTTT.

This clone has more than one count but fewer than ten. This chain links TRBV18 with TRBJ2-1; 9 positions agree with TRBD1. Germline V gene data show CDR1 as KGHSH and CDR2 as LQKENI. The CDR3 totals 14 residues. The J segment lost 8 bases and the V segment lost 3 bases, leaving 5 bases of the junction unmatched. CDR3 bases: TGTGCCAGCTCACCGGGACAGGGTATCGATGAGCAGTTCTTC. Its translation is CASSPGQGIDEQFF.

The genes are TRBV4-3 and TRBJ2-5, with D tentatively TRBD1 (6 bases). Trimming pared 0 bases from V and 2 bases from J, leaving 7 bases between. CDR1 LGHNA and CDR2 YSLEER come from the germline V gene. The CDR3 is made up of 14 amino acids. The CDR3 region is CASSQEQGQETQYF. The CDR3 DNA follows: TGCGCCAGCAGCCAAGAGCAGGGGCAAGAGACCCAGTACTTC.